The clone carrying this TCR beta chain was found once. The antigen remains undetermined. These data come from a study of prognosis after radiotherapy for stage I lung cancer. Study at large: Of the enrolled patients, around 15 had newly diagnosed primary stage I lung tumors, while five had oligometastatic NSCLC following surgical resection of the primary tumor. The study, taken as a whole, reports: Tumor specificity was not determined for the expanded TCR clones.

Blood draws of 5 to 7 milliliters of peripheral blood occurred at each of two time points. This CDR3 is 14 amino acids long. Germline CDR1 reads LNHNV; CDR2 reads YYDKDF (reference sequence). After removal of 4 bases from V and 7 bases from J, the junction contained 5 bases not matched to a gene. Genomic DNA provided the template from which TCR beta CDR3 was amplified by two-round multiplex PCR. Gene-specific primers for each TRBV and TRBJ gene drove first-round PCR. TCRdb reprocessed the multiplex PCR reads via MiXCR and lists one record per CDR3 protein. In the table there are roughly 26,000 distinct CDR3 sequences, around 30% of which are singletons.

Material: PBMCs, obtained before or after stereotactic body radiation therapy (not recorded which). This receptor was taken from a donor over 45 with non-small cell lung cancer. J is TRBJ1-5 and V is TRBV15; 9 bases fit TRBD1. The DNA for the CDR3 is TGTGCCACCAGCACAGGACAGGGGTGGCAGCCCCAGCATTTT. Its translation: CATSTGQGWQPQHF.